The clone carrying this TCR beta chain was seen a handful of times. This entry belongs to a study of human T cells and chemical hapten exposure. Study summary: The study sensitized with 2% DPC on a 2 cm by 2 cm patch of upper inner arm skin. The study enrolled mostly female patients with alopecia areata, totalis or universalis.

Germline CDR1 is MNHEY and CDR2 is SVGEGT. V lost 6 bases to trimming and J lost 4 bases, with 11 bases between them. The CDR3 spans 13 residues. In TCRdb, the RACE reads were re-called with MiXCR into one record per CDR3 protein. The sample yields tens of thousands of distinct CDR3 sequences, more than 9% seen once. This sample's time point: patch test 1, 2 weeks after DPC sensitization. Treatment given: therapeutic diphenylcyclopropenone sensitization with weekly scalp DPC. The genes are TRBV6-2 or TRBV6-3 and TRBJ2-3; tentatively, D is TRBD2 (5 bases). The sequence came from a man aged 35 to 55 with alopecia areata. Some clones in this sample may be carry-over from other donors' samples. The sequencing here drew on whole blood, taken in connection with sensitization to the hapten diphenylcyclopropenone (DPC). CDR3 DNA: TGTGCCAGCAGCCCGGGGAAATCAGATACGCAGTATTTT. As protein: CASSPGKSDTQYF.